The 6 T cell receptor beta chains below come from one sample, sequenced in a study of response to subunit inactivated influenza vaccine. A single record per CDR3 protein comes from TCRdb applying MiXCR to the RT-PCR reads. The sample has 450,000 to 600,000 distinct CDR3 sequences, 7.2% seen once. The sequences come from PBMCs from blood, collected around 25 months after vaccination. The receptors here all came from a man aged 50-75 years who received an inactivated influenza vaccine.

The chain is built from TRBV18 and TRBJ1-1, with TRBD1 matching 7 bases. Germline loops: CDR1 KGHSH, CDR2 LQKENI. The CDR3 totals 15 residues. Germline trimming cut 4 bases from V and 0 bases from J; bases unmatched to any gene: 5. For the CDR3, the DNA is TGTGCCAGCTCACTTACAGGGGAACTGAACACTGAAGCTTTCTTT. It encodes CASSLTGELNTEAFF.

This clonotype was found many times. This chain links TRBV20-1 with TRBJ2-3, with D maybe TRBD1 (6 bases). The CDR3 spans 15 residues. The germline V gene has CDR1 DFQATT and CDR2 SNEGSKA (reference sequence). Between the trimmed V and J ends, which lost 0 bases and 1 base, there was a span of 11 bases. CDR3 bases: TGCAGTGCTAGAGATGACGAGGGGGGCACAGATACGCAGTATTTT. Translated, it gives CSARDDEGGTDTQYF.

At least ten counts were recorded for this clonotype. The CDR3 DNA sequence: TGTGCCAGCAGTTTATGGCTGAACACTGAAGCTTTCTTT. It codes for CASSLWLNTEAFF. The chain uses TRBV12-3 or TRBV12-4 and TRBJ1-1, with D unresolved. This CDR3 is 13 amino acids long. V shed 2 bases and J shed 0 bases, with 4 bases lying between them.

This clonotype occurred a few times. This chain uses TRBV15 with TRBJ2-7; 7 bases align to TRBD1. The germline CDR1 and CDR2 sequences are LNHNV and YYDKDF (reference sequence). The V segment lost 1 base and the J segment 0 bases; nucleotides outside the gene matches: 9. The CDR3 is 17 amino acids. The CDR3 DNA follows: TGTGCCACCAGCAGAGGACAGGGAAAGCATAGCTCCTACGAGCAGTACTTC. Its translation: CATSRGQGKHSSYEQYF.

The chain links TRBV20-1 to TRBJ1-2; D is unresolved. Trimming removed 6 bases from V and 4 bases from J, with 6 bases in between. The CDR3 loop spans 10 amino acids. In germline, CDR1 is DFQATT, CDR2 SNEGSKA (reference sequence). CDR3 nucleotide sequence: TGCAGTGCCCCTAGCTATGGCTACACCTTC. Translated: CSAPSYGYTF.

This clonotype was picked up many times. The gene calls are TRBV25-1 and TRBJ1-1; unclear D gene. V was pared by 4 bases and J by 5 bases, with 11 bases between. The CDR3 has 13 amino acids. Per the germline V gene, CDR1 is MGHDK and CDR2 is SYGVNS. CDR3 amino acids: CASSGQSWTEAFF. DNA of the CDR3: TGTGCCAGCAGTGGGCAATCGTGGACTGAAGCTTTCTTT.